The clone carrying this TCR beta chain was observed once. The V segment lost 2 bases and the J segment 4 bases; nucleotides outside the gene matches: 8. This CDR3 is built from 16 residues. Germline CDR1 and CDR2: MGHRA and YSYEKL. Authors' data handling: Estimation of nucleated cell counts relied on the amplification of reference gene primers. Clones were sequenced by immunoSEQ multiplex PCR, and TCRdb holds only the in-frame ones, with some missing. V, J and clone size are taken as reported in that table, and D and trimming were inferred from the DNA itself. Of tens of thousands of clones listed, around 86% are singletons. The data were obtained in a study of blood T cell repertoires in COVID-19.

The chain couples TRBV4-1 to TRBJ2-7; 10 bases map to TRBD1. Sequencing used peripheral blood. This receptor was obtained from a human donor with active COVID-19. The donor label of this sample is uncertain. The CDR3 DNA reads TGCGCCAGCAGCCAAACGACAGGGGGCGTAATTTACGAGCAGTACTTC. It encodes CASSQTTGGVIYEQYF.